These 29 T cell receptor beta chains came from one sample sequenced in a study of blood T cell repertoires in COVID-19. Libraries were prepared by immunoSEQ multiplex PCR; TCRdb keeps only in-frame clonotypes and omits some of them. Seen here are some 180,000 clones, more than 80% observed once, and the top ten hold roughly 6.8%. The specimen sequenced was peripheral blood. These TCRs come from a human donor in a cohort sampled during active COVID-19.

V is TRBV5-1 and J is TRBJ1-1, with 8 bases matching TRBD1. The CDR3 totals 13 residues. V lost 7 bases to trimming and J lost 5 bases; unmatched junction nucleotides: 7. From germline, CDR1 is SGHRS and CDR2 YFSETQ. CDR3 nucleotides: TGCGCCAGCGCTCGCGACAGGGGAACTGAAGCTTTCTTT. Translation: CASARDRGTEAFF. The full variable domain, completed using reference TRBV5-1 and TRBJ1-1, is KAGVTQTPRYLIKTRGQQVTLSCSPISGHRSVSWYQQTPGQGLQFLFEYFSETQRNKGNFPGRFSGRQFSNSRSEMNVSTLELGDSALYLCASARDRGTEAFFGQGTRLTVV.

The chain uses TRBV18 and TRBJ2-7; 7 bases map to TRBD1. The CDR3 spans 15 residues. Germline CDR1 reads KGHSH; CDR2 reads LQKENI. With V trimmed by 2 bases and J by 5 bases, 9 bases remained unmatched. The CDR3 sequence: CASSPTQGQGDEQYF. The CDR3 bases are TGTGCCAGCTCACCAACCCAGGGCCAGGGGGACGAGCAGTACTTC.

V is TRBV15 and J is TRBJ2-7; 11 bases match TRBD2. With V trimmed by 2 bases and J by 2 bases, 11 bases remained unmatched. The CDR3 is made up of 18 amino acids. Germline V gives CDR1 LNHNV, CDR2 YYDKDF (reference sequence). This CDR3 is CATSRPTAPGLAAYEQYF. The DNA for the CDR3 is TGTGCCACCAGCAGACCAACCGCGCCGGGACTAGCGGCCTACGAGCAGTACTTC. The whole variable domain, remainder taken from reference TRBV15 and TRBJ2-7, is DAMVIQNPRYQVTQFGKPVTLSCSQTLNHNVMYWYQQKSSQAPKLLFHYYDKDFNNEADTPDNFQSRRPNTSFCFLDIRSPGLGDTAMYLCATSRPTAPGLAAYEQYFGPGTRLTVT.

V usage is TRBV9 and J usage is TRBJ2-5; a possible D gene is TRBD1 (5 bases). The CDR3 is made up of 15 amino acids. The ends were cut back, 0 bases at V and 1 base at J, with 10 bases in the middle. Germline CDR1 and CDR2: SGDLS and YYNGEE. CDR3 residues: CASSVGGAVQETQYF. The CDR3 region has the DNA TGTGCCAGCAGCGTAGGTGGGGCAGTCCAAGAGACCCAGTACTTC. Supplemented by reference TRBV9 and TRBJ2-5, the full variable domain reads DSGVTQTPKHLITATGQRVTLRCSPRSGDLSVYWYQQSLDQGLQFLIQYYNGEERAKGNILERFSAQQFPDLHSELNLSSLELGDSALYFCASSVGGAVQETQYFGPGTRLLVL.

This clone has a single count. The CDR3 region is CASSFGSGGYYGYTF. The CDR3 coding sequence is TGTGCCAGCAGCTTTGGCTCAGGGGGATACTATGGCTACACCTTC. The chain uses TRBV7-6 and TRBJ1-2; 7 bases line up with TRBD1. CDR3 length equals 15 residues. Germline loops: CDR1 SGHVS, CDR2 FNYEAQ. J was trimmed by 3 bases and V by 3 bases; bases with no gene match: 7.

The V call is TRBV24-1, the J call TRBJ1-6; D is possibly TRBD1 (5 bases). From germline, CDR1 is KGHDR and CDR2 SFDVKD. This CDR3 region has 21 residues. Trimming stripped 1 base from V and 0 bases from J, with 21 bases between. The CDR3 sequence is CATSDLRRQGTMSSYNSPLHF. The CDR3 coding sequence is TGTGCCACCAGTGATTTACGCCGGCAGGGTACAATGAGCTCCTATAATTCACCCCTCCACTTT.

The CDR3 sequence is CASSPTGVYGYTF. In DNA, the CDR3 is TGTGCCAGCAGCCCGACAGGGGTCTATGGCTACACCTTC. The chain links TRBV3-1 (or the pseudogene TRBV3-2) to TRBJ1-2; TRBD1 matches at 8 bases. The germline V gene has CDR1 LGHDT and CDR2 YNNKEL (reference sequence). The V and J ends lost 4 bases and 4 bases, in that order; junction bases with no gene match: 2. The CDR3 runs to 13 residues.

DNA of the CDR3: TGTGCCAGCAGAGAGGGACTAGTGGATGAGCAGTTCTTC. It translates to CASREGLVDEQFF. The chain couples TRBV12-3 or TRBV12-4 to TRBJ2-1; 8 bases fit TRBD2. The CDR3 sequence is 13 residues long. The V and J ends lost 6 bases and 8 bases, in that order; junction bases with no gene match: 6.

The V call is TRBV20-1, the J call TRBJ2-3, with 9 bases aligning to TRBD2. V lost 3 bases, J lost 4 bases, and 8 bases stayed unmatched. CDR1 is DFQATT, CDR2 SNEGSKA, per germline (reference sequence). This CDR3 comprises 15 residues. CDR3 residues: CSASERRGGADTQYF. DNA for the CDR3: TGCAGTGCTAGTGAACGGCGGGGGGGCGCAGATACGCAGTATTTT.

The V and J genes are TRBV5-1 and TRBJ2-3; the D gene is possibly TRBD2 (6 bases). Trimming pared 0 bases from V and 2 bases from J, leaving 16 bases between. Germline V gives CDR1 SGHRS, CDR2 YFSETQ. The CDR3 spans 17 residues. The CDR3 DNA reads TGCGCCAGCAGCTTGGGGGCGGGACCGAAGGTCACAGATACGCAGTATTTT. This gives the protein CASSLGAGPKVTDTQYF.

This clone came up once. This chain joins TRBV15 and TRBJ2-3, with D perhaps matching TRBD2 (6 bases). Germline assignment: CDR1 LNHNV and CDR2 YYDKDF (reference sequence). The CDR3 loop spans 16 amino acids. Trimming left V 0 bases short and J 6 bases short, with 16 bases between. CDR3 protein: CATSRDFWRGMDTQYF. The DNA for the CDR3 is TGTGCCACCAGCAGAGATTTTTGGAGGGGCATGGATACGCAGTATTTT.

V and J are TRBV3-1 (or the pseudogene TRBV3-2) and TRBJ2-7, with TRBD2 identical over 9 bases. With V trimmed by 4 bases and J by 5 bases, 6 bases remained unmatched. The CDR3 is made up of 14 amino acids. In germline, CDR1 is LGHDT, CDR2 YNNKEL (reference sequence). The CDR3 sequence is CASSLMSGGNEQYF. Here the CDR3 DNA reads TGTGCCAGCAGCCTTATGAGCGGGGGGAACGAGCAGTACTTC.

This chain joins TRBV4-2 and TRBJ1-1; 7 bases fit TRBD1. V shed 2 bases and J 5 bases; nucleotides not matched to a gene: 11. This CDR3 is built from 16 residues. Germline-derived CDR1 and CDR2 are LGHNA and YNFKEQ. The DNA for the CDR3 is TGTGCCAGCAGCCAACCCGAAAACAGGGGAGATACTGAAGCTTTCTTT. It yields the protein CASSQPENRGDTEAFF.

This clone was picked up a small number of times. The same CDR3 can be traced to other DNA sequences in this sample. The chain employs TRBV5-1 and TRBJ2-3, with 14 bases lining up with TRBD2. The V segment lost 3 bases and the J segment 1 base; nucleotides outside the gene matches: 1. Germline V gene sequence: CDR1 SGHRS, CDR2 YFSETQ. CDR3 length: 16 residues. The CDR3 is CASSSGLAGGTDTQYF. The DNA for the CDR3 is TGCGCCAGCAGCTCGGGACTAGCGGGGGGCACAGATACGCAGTATTTT.

This chain joins TRBV9 and TRBJ2-7; D possibly corresponds to TRBD1 (5 bases). The CDR3 has 13 residues. Per the germline V gene, CDR1 is SGDLS and CDR2 is YYNGEE. V was clipped by 5 bases and J by 4 bases, with 13 bases between them. CDR3 nucleotide sequence: TGTGCCAGCAGTGGGATCGACAGTTACGAGCAGTACTTC. Translation gives CASSGIDSYEQYF. The whole variable domain, filled in from reference TRBV9 and TRBJ2-7, reads DSGVTQTPKHLITATGQRVTLRCSPRSGDLSVYWYQQSLDQGLQFLIQYYNGEERAKGNILERFSAQQFPDLHSELNLSSLELGDSALYFCASSGIDSYEQYFGPGTRLTVT.

This clone has more than one count but fewer than ten. The chain carries TRBV6-1 and TRBJ2-7; TRBD2 matches 9 bases. CDR1 and CDR2 (germline): MNHNS, SASEGT. V was pared by 3 bases and J by 5 bases, with 8 bases of the junction left unmatched. The CDR3 spans 15 residues. The CDR3 DNA reads TGTGCCAGCAGTGAGGTAGCGGGGGCTGGCGACGAGCAGTACTTC. Translating gives CASSEVAGAGDEQYF.

The rearrangement joins TRBV2 to TRBJ2-3, with TRBD1 as a possible D gene (6 bases). The V end lost 2 bases, the J end lost 2 bases, and 11 bases lay between the germline ends. The germline CDR1 and CDR2 sequences are SNHLY and FYNNEI. CDR3 length: 15 residues. The CDR3 spells CASSEYGGFTDTQYF. DNA for the CDR3: TGTGCCAGCAGTGAATATGGGGGCTTCACAGATACGCAGTATTTT.

The V gene is TRBV19, the J gene TRBJ2-1; a weak D match, TRBD1 (8 bases). V was trimmed by 3 bases and J by 2 bases, leaving 11 bases between them. The germline gives CDR1 LNHDA, CDR2 SQIVND (reference sequence). The CDR3 extends over 15 amino acids. The CDR3 bases are TGTGCCAGTAGTATTACAGGGGGGGCCTACAATGAGCAGTTCTTC. Its translation: CASSITGGAYNEQFF.

The V call is TRBV3-1 (or the pseudogene TRBV3-2), the J call TRBJ1-1, with 9 bases lining up with TRBD1. The CDR3 covers 17 residues. The germline V gene encodes CDR1 LGHDT and CDR2 YNNKEL (reference sequence). V dropped 1 base and J dropped 10; count of bases not matched to a gene: 16. The CDR3 protein is CASSQVGGQGTGVGAFF. CDR3 bases: TGTGCCAGCAGCCAAGTCGGCGGACAGGGGACGGGAGTAGGAGCTTTCTTT.

The V call is TRBV15, the J call TRBJ2-7; D call uncertain. Trimming shortened V by 1 base and J by 0 bases, and 10 bases separated the two germline ends. Germline lookup yields CDR1 LNHNV and CDR2 YYDKDF (reference sequence). The CDR3 sequence is 15 residues long. DNA for the CDR3: TGTGCCACCAGCAGAGGCGGTAAGAGCTCCTACGAGCAGTACTTC. This encodes CATSRGGKSSYEQYF.

This chain joins TRBV18 and TRBJ1-5; possibly TRBD1 for D (6 bases). This CDR3 contains 14 residues. The germline V gene encodes CDR1 KGHSH and CDR2 LQKENI. V was cut by 4 bases and J by 3 bases, with 10 bases left in between. In DNA, the CDR3 is TGTGCCAGCTCACTACAGGGAGACAATCAGCCCCAGCATTTT. It codes for CASSLQGDNQPQHF.

The chain uses TRBV10-3 and TRBJ1-4; D gene uncertain. CDR3 length: 13 residues. The V end lost 9 bases, the J end lost 3 bases, and 11 bases lay between the germline ends. CDR1 and CDR2 from the germline V gene are ENHRY and SYGVKD. CDR3 DNA: TGTGCCATTCCGGGAAGCCCTAATGAAAAACTGTTTTTT. As protein: CAIPGSPNEKLFF.

This clone has just one count. The rearrangement joins TRBV7-8 to TRBJ2-1; tentatively, D is TRBD2 (7 bases). The germline CDR1 and CDR2 sequences are SGHVS and FQNEAQ. The CDR3 consists of 19 residues. The V end lost 1 base, the J end lost 0 bases, and 19 bases lay between the germline ends. CDR3 coding DNA: TGTGCCAGCAGCTTAGTAGGAGTCGGGGGGCCGAGCTCCTACAATGAGCAGTTCTTC. Translated: CASSLVGVGGPSSYNEQFF.

The chain has TRBV15 and TRBJ2-2; D may be TRBD2 (6 bases). The CDR3 length is 13 residues. Germline assignment: CDR1 LNHNV and CDR2 YYDKDF (reference sequence). The V gene lost 8 bases and the J gene lost 5 bases, with 12 bases spanning the gap. CDR3 amino acids: CATDERGTGELFF. The DNA for the CDR3 is TGTGCCACCGATGAACGGGGGACCGGGGAGCTGTTTTTT.

The chain carries TRBV19 and TRBJ2-5, with a possible D match to TRBD1 (5 bases). Trimming shortened V by 4 bases and J by 0 bases, and 9 bases separated the two germline ends. From germline, CDR1 is LNHDA and CDR2 SQIVND (reference sequence). The CDR3 is made up of 14 amino acids. The CDR3 sequence is CASSTTEYQETQYF. The CDR3 nucleotides are TGTGCCAGTAGTACGACAGAGTACCAAGAGACCCAGTACTTC.

Remarks on this clone: Additional DNA sequences in this sample encode the identical CDR3. The rearrangement joins TRBV5-1 to TRBJ2-7; TRBD1 matches at 9 bases. The ends lost 4 bases at V and 4 bases at J; junction bases unmatched: 6. CDR3 length: 14 amino acids. CDR1 and CDR2 (germline): SGHRS, YFSETQ. CDR3 in amino acids: CASSPGQGPYEQYF. The CDR3 bases are TGCGCCAGCAGCCCGGGACAGGGTCCATACGAGCAGTACTTC.

This chain connects TRBV5-1 to TRBJ1-1; D call uncertain. There are 14 residues in the CDR3. V was clipped by 0 bases and J by 1 base, with 7 bases between them. CDR1 is SGHRS and CDR2 is YFSETQ in the germline V gene. The CDR3 protein is CASSLANRNTEAFF. The CDR3 coding sequence is TGCGCCAGCAGCTTGGCCAACAGGAACACTGAAGCTTTCTTT.

The rearrangement joins TRBV7-6 to TRBJ1-2; maybe TRBD1 (5 bases). The ends were cut back, 2 bases at V and 0 bases at J, with 16 bases in the middle. Germline values: CDR1 SGHVS, CDR2 FNYEAQ. This CDR3 has 17 amino acids. The CDR3 region is CASSLIPETEANYGYTF. In DNA form, the CDR3 reads TGTGCCAGCAGCTTAATTCCGGAGACAGAAGCTAACTATGGCTACACCTTC. Full variable domain (rest looked up from reference TRBV7-6 and TRBJ1-2): GAGVSQSPRYKVTKRGQDVALRCDPISGHVSLYWYRQALGQGPEFLTYFNYEAQQDKSGLPNDRFSAERPEGSISTLTIQRTEQRDSAMYRCASSLIPETEANYGYTFGSGTRLTVV.

The chain is built from TRBV6-1 and TRBJ2-2; a possible D gene is TRBD1 (6 bases). V was cut by 1 base and J by 5 bases, with 11 bases left in between. CDR1 MNHNS and CDR2 SASEGT come from the germline V gene. This CDR3 has 15 amino acids. The CDR3 sequence: CASSEDRARTGELFF. The CDR3 DNA follows: TGTGCCAGCAGTGAAGACAGGGCTAGGACCGGGGAGCTGTTTTTT.